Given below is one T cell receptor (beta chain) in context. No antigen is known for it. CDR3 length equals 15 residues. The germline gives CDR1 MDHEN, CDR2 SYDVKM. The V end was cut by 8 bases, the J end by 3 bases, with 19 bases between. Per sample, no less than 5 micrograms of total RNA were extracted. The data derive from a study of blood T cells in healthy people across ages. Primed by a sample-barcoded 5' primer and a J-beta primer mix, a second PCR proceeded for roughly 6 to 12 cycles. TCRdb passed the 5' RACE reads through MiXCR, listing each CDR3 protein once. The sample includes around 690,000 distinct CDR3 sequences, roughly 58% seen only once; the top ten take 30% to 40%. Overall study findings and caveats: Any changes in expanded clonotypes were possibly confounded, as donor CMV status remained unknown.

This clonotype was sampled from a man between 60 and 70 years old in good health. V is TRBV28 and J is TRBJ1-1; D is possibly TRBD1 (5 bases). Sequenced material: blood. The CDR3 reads CASRWGGQTYTEAFF. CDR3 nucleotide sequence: TGTGCCAGCCGCTGGGGCGGGCAGACGTACACTGAAGCTTTCTTT.